This passage covers 15 T cell receptor beta chains from one sample sequenced in a study of CD8 T cells in ankylosing spondylitis. TCRdb re-called the 5' RACE reads through MiXCR, storing one row per CDR3 protein. The data show more than 400,000 distinct CDR3 sequences, less than 6% seen once. Findings and limits, study-wide: Roughly eight highly homologous variants made up a TCR beta motif that seemed to typify ankylosing spondylitis blood.

No antigens are known for them. The sample consisted of blood, either unsorted or a sorted T cell fraction (not recorded which). The source is a male donor with ankylosing spondylitis.

This clonotype showed up just a few times. The chain joins TRBV6-1 to TRBJ2-1, with a weak D call TRBD2 (5 bases). V was pared by 7 bases and J by 8 bases, with 15 bases between. Germline V gene data show CDR1 as MNHNS and CDR2 as SASEGT. The CDR3 consists of 13 residues. CDR3 loop: CASKAALDDEQFF. The CDR3 coding sequence is TGTGCCAGCAAAGCGGCCTTAGACGATGAGCAGTTCTTC.

The chain combines TRBV27 with TRBJ2-1; 8 bases are shared with TRBD2. V lost 2 bases and J lost 7; bases outside the gene matches: 10. CDR3 length: 16 amino acids. The V gene's germline CDR1 is MNHEY and CDR2 SMNVEV (reference sequence). The DNA for the CDR3 is TGTGCCAGCAGTTTAAGGGGCGGGAGGCTGGAGAATGAGCAGTTCTTC. This sequence encodes CASSLRGGRLENEQFF.

A few counts support this clonotype. The CDR3 bases are TGCGCCAGCACCGTTACAGGGGATCAAGAGACCCAGTACTTC. It yields the protein CASTVTGDQETQYF. The V and J genes are TRBV5-1 and TRBJ2-5; 7 positions agree with TRBD1. The CDR3 sequence is 14 residues long. J was trimmed by 2 bases and V by 6 bases; bases with no gene match: 7. Per germline, CDR1 SGHRS and CDR2 YFSETQ. The whole variable domain, filled in from reference TRBV5-1 and TRBJ2-5, reads KAGVTQTPRYLIKTRGQQVTLSCSPISGHRSVSWYQQTPGQGLQFLFEYFSETQRNKGNFPGRFSGRQFSNSRSEMNVSTLELGDSALYLCASTVTGDQETQYFGPGTRLLVL.

This clonotype was counted between two and nine times. At one boundary the junction diverges from the germline segment, which might be a read error. This rearrangement joins TRBV5-4 to TRBJ2-6; 7 bases fit TRBD2. This CDR3 region has 16 residues. Germline V CDR1 and CDR2: SGHNT, YYREEE (reference sequence). The CDR3 loop is CASSPGGFSGTNVLTF. CDR3 sequence (DNA): TGTGCCAGCAGCCCCGGGGGGTTTTCTGGGACCAACGTCCTGACTTTC.

This clonotype was seen repeatedly, ten times or more. The CDR3 coding sequence is TGTGCCAGCAGGGCTACCGGAACAGGGTTTGACACCTTC. It is translated as CASRATGTGFDTF. The chain employs TRBV6-1 and TRBJ1-2, with D perhaps matching TRBD1 (6 bases). This CDR3 is 13 amino acids long. CDR1 is MNHNS and CDR2 is SASEGT in the germline V gene. The ends were cut back, 6 bases at V and 12 bases at J, with 20 bases in the middle.

This clonotype was picked up many times. The gene calls are TRBV5-1 and TRBJ2-1; TRBD2 might be the D (5 bases). Germline CDR1 SGHRS, CDR2 YFSETQ. Trimming removed 4 bases from V and 6 bases from J, with 17 bases in between. CDR3 length: 15 residues. CDR3 sequence (DNA): TGCGCCAGCAGCCAAACTAGTCCCGCGGCCAATGAGCAGTTCTTC. Its protein product is CASSQTSPAANEQFF.

The chain uses TRBV20-1 and TRBJ2-3; the D gene is possibly TRBD2 (7 bases). Looked up from germline, CDR1 is DFQATT and CDR2 is SNEGSKA (reference sequence). Trimming stripped 3 bases from V and 7 bases from J, with 29 bases between. The CDR3 runs 18 residues. In nucleotides, the CDR3 is TGCAGTGCTAGCTTAGCTAGTTCGGGGGGCCACCCTCAAAATACGCAGTATTTT. This gives the protein CSASLASSGGHPQNTQYF.

The sample holds many counts of this clonotype. The rearrangement links TRBV7-2 to TRBJ1-1, with 10 bases that match TRBD1. CDR1 is SGHTA, CDR2 FQGNSA, per germline. The length of the CDR3 is 15 residues. The V segment lost 5 bases and the J segment 5 bases; nucleotides outside the gene matches: 8. The CDR3 nucleotides read TGTGCCAGCAGCCCGGGGACAGGGGTTTGGACTGAAGCTTTCTTT. Translating gives CASSPGTGVWTEAFF. Full variable domain (missing parts from reference TRBV7-2 and TRBJ1-1): GAGVSQSPSNKVTEKGKDVELRCDPISGHTALYWYRQSLGQGLEFLIYFQGNSAPDKSGLPSDRFSAERTGGSVSTLTIQRTQQEDSAVYLCASSPGTGVWTEAFFGQGTRLTVV.

This clonotype was seen repeatedly, ten times or more. The chain couples TRBV9 to TRBJ1-5; D gene uncertain. V was shortened by 0 bases and J by 5 bases, with 6 bases between the two germline ends. The CDR3 covers 13 residues. The germline gives CDR1 SGDLS, CDR2 YYNGEE. CDR3 sequence (DNA): TGTGCCAGCAGCGTAGACGGGGATCAGCCCCAGCATTTT. Its protein product is CASSVDGDQPQHF.

This clonotype has a count of ten or more. The V and J genes are TRBV29-1 and TRBJ2-6; 7 positions match TRBD1. Germline assignment: CDR1 SQVTM and CDR2 ANQGSEA. With V trimmed by 5 bases and J by 0 bases, 4 bases remained unmatched. This CDR3 comprises 15 residues. CDR3 sequence reads: CSVLGQISGANVLTF. CDR3 nucleotides: TGCAGCGTTCTGGGACAGATCTCTGGGGCCAACGTCCTGACTTTC.

This clonotype was observed many times. This may be a read error: a much more frequent sequence differs by one nucleotide. The V and J genes are TRBV5-1 and TRBJ1-5; D ambiguous. The CDR3 contains 13 residues. The V end lost 0 bases, the J end lost 5 bases, and 6 bases lay between the germline ends. Germline assignment: CDR1 SGHRS and CDR2 YFSETQ. For the CDR3, the DNA is TGCGCCAGCAGCTTGGCCCGGGATCAGCCCCAGCATTTT. It translates to CASSLARDQPQHF.

This clonotype was observed at least ten times. The chain couples TRBV4-3 to TRBJ1-1; the D is unclear. The V gene lost 8 bases and the J gene lost 1 base, with 14 bases spanning the gap. Germline V lookup: CDR1 LGHNA, CDR2 YSLEER. The CDR3 consists of 14 residues. CDR3 sequence reads: CASSAIEGNTEAFF. Here the CDR3 DNA reads TGCGCCAGCTCCGCAATTGAGGGGAACACTGAAGCTTTCTTT.

This clonotype came up many times. CDR3 sequence: CASSVYRGQNYGYTF. The CDR3 nucleotides are TGTGCCAGCAGTGTATACAGGGGGCAGAACTATGGCTACACCTTC. The chain carries TRBV12-3 or TRBV12-4 and TRBJ1-2; TRBD1 agrees at 9 bases. This CDR3 comprises 15 residues. The V gene end was trimmed by 5 bases and the J gene end by 2 bases; junction bases not matched to a gene: 6.

This clonotype was counted ten times or more. V gene TRBV7-2 combines with J gene TRBJ2-3; 7 bases match TRBD2. Germline loops: CDR1 SGHTA, CDR2 FQGNSA. Germline trimming cut 3 bases from V and 5 bases from J; bases unmatched to any gene: 5. The CDR3 has 14 amino acids. The CDR3 spells CASSFMAGEDTQYF. The CDR3 DNA sequence: TGTGCCAGCAGCTTTATGGCGGGAGAAGATACGCAGTATTTT.

This clonotype showed up many times. CDR3 DNA sequence: TGTGCCAGCAGTTATAGACGCCAAGAGACCCAGTACTTC. Translating gives CASSYRRQETQYF. The chain links TRBV6-6 to TRBJ2-5; D ambiguous. V was cut by 3 bases and J by 1 base, with 6 bases left in between. This CDR3 spans 13 amino acids. The germline CDR1 and CDR2 sequences are MNHNY and SVGAGI (reference sequence).